This T cell receptor beta chain was recovered during a study of blood T cell repertoires in COVID-19. Study as a whole: The samples span acute and convalescent COVID-19 from the United States, Italy and Spain.

TCRdb's table, derived via immunoSEQ multiplex PCR, lists solely in-frame clones and lacks some. The sample shows 200,000 to 250,000 clones, around nine tenths of them seen only once. Up to 2 weeks before entering the study, exposed participants had met a COVID-19 case. The receptor comes from a woman younger than 45 who had been exposed to COVID-19. Sequencing was done on a sample of PBMCs or T cells enriched from blood (not recorded which).

CDR3 sequence: CASSQVNAENTEAFF. CDR3 in DNA: TGTGCCAGCAGCCAAGTGAACGCAGAGAACACTGAAGCTTTCTTT. The V gene is TRBV3-1 (or the pseudogene TRBV3-2), the J gene TRBJ1-1; no definite D call. Germline assignment: CDR1 LGHDT and CDR2 YNNKEL (reference sequence). V gave up 1 base and J gave up 1 base, with 10 bases separating them. CDR3 length: 15 residues.